Given below is one T cell receptor beta chain in context. The antigen this receptor binds is unknown. Within one base of it there is no much larger clone, and no base qualities were kept. The data were obtained in a study of CD8 T cells in Susac syndrome (dated by TCRdb to between 2018 and 2020). For context, the study as a whole: Whether CD8+ T cell activation and differentiation in Susac syndrome was antigen driven was tested using repertoire sequencing. Beyond this particular receptor, the publication reports: The study acknowledged that relatively few individuals were included in the TCR sequencing and HLA analysis.

Peripheral blood CD8+ and CD4+ T cells from healthy donors, Susac syndrome patients and multiple sclerosis patients were profiled by high-throughput TCR beta sequencing. Treatment-naive patients with stable or active relapsing-remitting disease fulfilling revised McDonald criteria were used as multiple sclerosis controls. Bulk CD8+ and CD4+ T cells were purified magnetically by negative isolation, whereas CD8+ TEMRA cells were enriched by FACS. Blood was drawn into EDTA tubes, processed within 24 hours, and PBMCs were isolated by density gradient centrifugation. PBMCs intended for TCR sequencing were cryopreserved in liquid nitrogen and thawed later in a water bath at 37 degrees C. The sorted or isolated CD4+, CD8+ and CD8+ TEMRA cells reached a purity of at least 90%. V and J are trimmed by 7 bases and 11 bases, and the gene matches miss 5 bases of the junction. From the cysteine through the phenylalanine, the CDR3 covers 11 amino acids. Only CDR3 DNA is held: 33 bases, read in frame from base 1. CDR1 and CDR2 are drawn from the germline V gene: SNHLY, FYNNEI.

RNA was extracted using the RNeasy kit, and roughly 0.45 to 1 microgram was reverse transcribed with random hexamers. The immunoSEQ multiplex PCR assay, covering 54 Vbeta and 13 Jbeta segments, was used to amplify TCR beta CDR3 regions. Bias from PCR amplification was corrected by using a synthetic template baseline for primer optimization and for computational correction. The paper's data handling went like this. Reads were assigned to V, D and J genes according to IMGT and analyzed in immunoSEQ Analyzer, with only productive sequences retained. To calculate clonality, Shannon entropy was normalized by log2 of the number of productive unique sequences and then subtracted from one. Public and private clones were assessed among the 100 most prevalent clones of each patient and control. Clones were defined as Susac-specific when absent from the healthy and MS cohorts, from about 1,100 published viral clones and from other ImmuneACCESS disease sequences. The public reads were run again by TCRdb, first through fastp at Q25 and then through MiXCR, and only productive beta chains were kept. Rows with one shared CDR3 protein collapse into an entry with the most common genes and DNA. The V and J calls and clone size are TCRdb's, not the authors'. For this sample the table gives hundreds of thousands of distinct CDR3 sequences, of which 95% were detected only once. The ten largest account for 0.095% of the sample.

The rearrangement combines TRBV2 with TRBJ2-1; 7 central nucleotides agree with TRBD2. The receptor was isolated from a human donor with multiple sclerosis. The sample taken for sequencing was CD4+ T cells from PBMCs. Read as DNA, the sequence is TGTGCCAGCACCCTGCGGGAGAAGCAGTTCTTC. This codes for CASTLREKQFF.